This passage covers 10 T cell receptor beta chains from one sample sequenced in a study of cytotoxic CD8 clonotypes in ibrutinib-treated CLL. The repertoire was sequenced with immunoSEQ multiplex PCR; TCRdb's copy has only in-frame clones and lacks some. Seen here are approximately 320,000 clones, roughly two thirds observed once, and the top ten hold around 6.3%. The starting material was PBMCs, obtained after 36 months of ibrutinib treatment. Receptors were obtained from a human donor with chronic lymphocytic leukemia.

The V call is TRBV4-1, the J call TRBJ1-6; possibly TRBD1 for D (6 bases). This CDR3 comprises 15 residues. The V end was cut by 1 base, the J end by 10 bases, with 14 bases between. CDR1 and CDR2 from the germline V gene are MGHRA and YSYEKL. The CDR3 here is CASSQVPEGVSPLHF. CDR3 nucleotide sequence: TGCGCCAGCAGCCAAGTACCGGAGGGGGTGTCACCCCTCCACTTT.

This clone was counted between two and nine times. The chain is built from TRBV7-8 and TRBJ1-3; no firm D call. The V and J ends lost 4 bases and 2 bases respectively, with 12 bases between them. The CDR3 sequence is 15 residues long. Per germline, CDR1 SGHVS and CDR2 FQNEAQ. The CDR3 reads CASSSGRWTGNTIYF. CDR3 bases: TGTGCCAGCAGCTCCGGACGTTGGACTGGAAACACCATATATTTT.

This clone was recorded once. The V call is TRBV6-4, the J call TRBJ2-1; D remains ambiguous. Trimming removed 8 bases at V and 0 bases at J, with 11 bases between. The CDR3 is 14 amino acids. Germline lookup yields CDR1 MRHNA and CDR2 SNTAGT. The CDR3 region is CASRVGSSYNEQFF. CDR3 nucleotide sequence: TGTGCCAGCCGAGTCGGAAGCTCCTACAATGAGCAGTTCTTC.

The chain joins TRBV18 to TRBJ1-1; D is undetermined. The CDR3 totals 13 residues. V dropped 6 bases and J dropped 1 base, with 9 bases sitting between them. CDR1 KGHSH and CDR2 LQKENI come from the germline V gene. CDR3 protein: CASSSYENTEAFF. CDR3 nucleotides: TGTGCCAGCTCTTCATATGAGAACACTGAAGCTTTCTTT. The whole variable domain, filled in from reference TRBV18 and TRBJ1-1, reads NAGVMQNPRHLVRRRGQEARLRCSPMKGHSHVYWYRQLPEEGLKFMVYLQKENIIDESGMPKERFSAEFPKEGPSILRIQQVVRGDSAAYFCASSSYENTEAFFGQGTRLTVV.

The chain carries TRBV5-4 and TRBJ2-7; either TRBD1 or TRBD2 may supply D (5 bases each). The V end lost 1 base, the J end lost 9 bases, and 14 bases lay between the germline ends. The CDR3 is made up of 13 amino acids. CDR1 is SGHNT and CDR2 is YYREEE in the germline V gene (reference sequence). DNA of the CDR3: TGTGCCAGCAGCTTGTACTTCGGGGCGGGGCAGTACTTC. Protein product: CASSLYFGAGQYF.

This sequence joins TRBV10-2 and TRBJ2-3; a weak D match, TRBD2 (7 bases). This CDR3 comprises 14 residues. V was cut by 4 bases and J by 5 bases, with 13 bases left in between. The germline gives CDR1 WSHSY, CDR2 SAAADI. DNA of the CDR3: TGCGCCAGCAGTGTAGGGGGGGTAGGAGATACGCAGTATTTT. This gives the protein CASSVGGVGDTQYF.

The chain uses TRBV7-3 and TRBJ2-3, with TRBD2 identical over 9 bases. V was pared by 2 bases and J by 3 bases, with 9 bases of the junction left unmatched. Germline CDR1 is SGHTA and CDR2 is FQGTGA. The CDR3 contains 17 residues. The CDR3 DNA follows: TGTGCCAGCAGCTTACCTCACTTAGCGGGAGCGACAGATACGCAGTATTTT. This sequence encodes CASSLPHLAGATDTQYF.

This rearrangement joins TRBV2 to TRBJ2-4; perhaps TRBD1 as D (5 bases). This CDR3 spans 14 amino acids. The germline V and J ends were trimmed by 2 bases and 5 bases, with 10 bases remaining between them. The germline V gene has CDR1 SNHLY and CDR2 FYNNEI. The CDR3 loop reads CASSEFLTENIQYF. The DNA of the CDR3 is TGTGCCAGCAGTGAATTCCTGACAGAAAACATTCAGTACTTC.

This clone was observed once. This chain connects TRBV9 to TRBJ1-1, with D possibly being TRBD1 (5 bases). The ends were cut back, 2 bases at V and 5 bases at J, with 13 bases in the middle. The CDR3 has 14 residues. In germline, CDR1 is SGDLS, CDR2 YYNGEE. Here the CDR3 DNA reads TGTGCCAGCAGCGTTGGGGGGATAAGTACTGAAGCTTTCTTT. Translated, it gives CASSVGGISTEAFF.

This clone came up once. This sequence joins TRBV4-1 and TRBJ2-1; 7 positions match TRBD1. The CDR3 runs to 15 residues. Per the germline V gene, CDR1 is MGHRA and CDR2 is YSYEKL. J lost 9 bases, V lost 4 bases, and 12 bases had no gene match. The CDR3 DNA sequence: TGCGCCAGCAGCCCGGGACAGACACCAGTATTTGAGCAGTTCTTC. Protein: CASSPGQTPVFEQFF.